This paragraph covers one T cell receptor (beta chain) sequence. The antigen is unknown. The data were taken from a study of blood T cells in healthy people across ages. Findings and caveats of the study: Per million T cells, TCR beta diversity dropped about linearly as age rose. More naive CD4+ cells and higher diversity were found in long-lived than in aged donors.

The CDR3 totals 13 residues. The ends lost 6 bases at V and 5 bases at J; junction bases unmatched: 4. CDR1 is ENHRY, CDR2 SYGVKD, per germline. Each sample yielded at least 6 micrograms of PBMC total RNA. For the second PCR, which ran for roughly 6 to 12 cycles, a sample-barcoded 5' primer and a J-beta primer mix were used. Using its own MiXCR run on the 5' RACE reads, TCRdb lists one record per CDR3 protein. The repertoire has about 1.6 million distinct CDR3 sequences, around 36% of them found once; the top ten carry roughly 10%. The material sequenced was blood. The chain is built from TRBV10-3 and TRBJ2-1, with 7 bases aligning to TRBD2. This TCR came from a woman in her twenties or thirties in good health. CDR3 sequence: CAIRGLTNNEQFF. The CDR3 DNA is TGTGCCATCAGGGGACTAACTAACAATGAGCAGTTCTTC.